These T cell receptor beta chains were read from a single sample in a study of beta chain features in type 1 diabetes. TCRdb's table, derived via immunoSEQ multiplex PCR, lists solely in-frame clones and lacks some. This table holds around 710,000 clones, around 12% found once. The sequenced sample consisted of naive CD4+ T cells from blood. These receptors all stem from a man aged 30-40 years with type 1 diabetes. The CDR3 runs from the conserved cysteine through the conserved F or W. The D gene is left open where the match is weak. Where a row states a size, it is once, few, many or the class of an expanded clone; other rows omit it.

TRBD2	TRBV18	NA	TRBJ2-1	CASSPQEPSGGNEQFF	TGTGCCAGCTCACCACAGGAGCCTAGCGGGGGTAATGAGCAGTTCTTC
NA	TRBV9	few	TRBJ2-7	CASSVAPSYEQYF	TGTGCCAGCAGCGTAGCGCCGTCCTACGAGCAGTACTTC
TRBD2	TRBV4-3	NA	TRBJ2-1	CASSQGGAGASSYNEQFF	TGCGCCAGCAGCCAAGGCGGAGCGGGGGCAAGCTCCTACAATGAGCAGTTCTTC
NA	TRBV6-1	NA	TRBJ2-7	CASSAPGRLYEQYF	TGTGCCAGCAGTGCTCCGGGACGGCTCTACGAGCAGTACTTC
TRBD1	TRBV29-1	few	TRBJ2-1	CSVARTGGNEQFF	TGCAGCGTTGCCCGGACAGGGGGCAATGAGCAGTTCTTC
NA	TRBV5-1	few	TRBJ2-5	CASTLGQGGLSLETQYF	TGCGCCAGCACCCTTGGGCAGGGGGGCTTGTCGTTGGAGACCCAGTACTTC
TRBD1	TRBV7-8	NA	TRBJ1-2	CASIRPGTGNGYTF	TGTGCCAGCATCAGACCCGGGACAGGGAATGGCTACACCTTC
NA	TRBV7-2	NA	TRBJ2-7	CASSLGTTHYEQYF	TGTGCCAGCAGCTTAGGCACGACACATTACGAGCAGTACTTC
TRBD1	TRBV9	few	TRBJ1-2	CASSALGQASVYGYTF	TGTGCCAGCAGCGCCCTGGGACAGGCAAGTGTGTATGGCTACACCTTC
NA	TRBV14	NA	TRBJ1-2	CASSQVHYGYTF	TGTGCCAGCAGCCAAGTGCACTATGGCTACACCTTC
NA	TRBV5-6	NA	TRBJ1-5	CASSLSNQPQHF	TGTGCCAGCAGCTTAAGCAATCAGCCCCAGCATTTT
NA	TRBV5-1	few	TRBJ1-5	CASSLGDQNQPQHF	TGCGCCAGCAGCTTGGGGGACCAGAATCAGCCCCAGCATTTT
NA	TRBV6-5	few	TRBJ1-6	CASKRDRTNSPLHF	TGTGCCAGCAAGAGAGACAGGACGAATTCACCCCTCCACTTT
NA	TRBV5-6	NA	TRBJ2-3	CASSLGLDTQYF	TGTGCCAGCAGCTTGGGATTGGATACGCAGTATTTT
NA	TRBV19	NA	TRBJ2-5	CASSIVPGSQETQYF	TGTGCCAGTAGTATAGTTCCAGGGAGTCAAGAGACCCAGTACTTC
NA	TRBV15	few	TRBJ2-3	CATSSRNRGGTDTQYF	TGTGCCACCAGCAGTCGCAACCGTGGGGGCACAGATACGCAGTATTTT
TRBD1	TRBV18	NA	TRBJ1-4	CASSPGTGINEKLFF	TGTGCCAGCTCACCTGGGACAGGGATTAACGAAAAACTGTTTTTT
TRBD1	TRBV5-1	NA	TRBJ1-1	CASSLIRDSVWTEAFF	TGCGCCAGCAGCTTGATCCGGGACAGCGTGTGGACTGAAGCTTTCTTT
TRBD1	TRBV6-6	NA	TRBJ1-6	CASSQPGQGNSPLHF	TGTGCCAGCAGTCAACCGGGACAGGGGAATTCACCCCTCCACTTT
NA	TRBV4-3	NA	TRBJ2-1	CASSQDIPGSYNEQFF	TGCGCCAGCAGCCAAGATATCCCTGGCTCCTACAATGAGCAGTTCTTC